The T cell receptor (beta chain) described here comes from a study of blood T cell repertoires in COVID-19. Germline CDR1 reads MGHRA; CDR2 reads YSYEKL. With 0 bases removed from V and 6 bases from J, the gap between germline ends came to 21 bases. CDR3 length: 18 residues. Clones were read by immunoSEQ multiplex PCR, and TCRdb kept only the in-frame ones, dropping some. The sample holds about 200,000 clones, 84% seen once. The sequence was obtained from a man aged 40-49 years who had recovered from COVID-19. The sample was PBMCs or T cells enriched from blood (not recorded which). The V gene is TRBV4-1, the J gene TRBJ1-5, with D possibly matching TRBD1 (5 bases). The CDR3 reads CASSQDFLAAGLSQPQHF. The CDR3 DNA is TGCGCCAGCAGCCAAGACTTCCTAGCGGCAGGGCTCTCTCAGCCCCAGCATTTT.